This T cell receptor beta chain was profiled in a study of vaccination effects on CD4 cells after COVID-19 (dated by TCRdb to the early 2020s). Broadly, across the study: Post-vaccine samples across the study were collected a median of 72 days after the second dose, with a range of 14 to 241. In both COVID-19 convalescent patients and infection-naive vaccine recipients, the study compared SARS-CoV-2 spike-specific CD4+ TCR repertoires from before mRNA vaccination with those from after it. A total of 10 COVID-19 convalescent patients and several SARS-CoV-2-naive healthy vaccine recipients were included in the full study. Cultures from other donors in the study were sequenced using the Oncomine TCR Beta short-read assay on an Illumina iSeq 100. Overall results and qualifications from the work: The study was limited by a small number of convalescent patients, and early post-infection timepoints were lacking. At late post-vaccination timepoints, both infection-induced and vaccine-induced clones showed marked clonal contraction, consistent with waning T cell responses. Among healthy vaccine recipients, nearly all vaccine-induced clones were SARS-CoV-2 mono-reactive, and only 1 of 255 was cross-reactive with common cold coronaviruses.

The library was built by means of the immunoSEQ multiplex PCR assay. DNA from the CD4+ T cells that had been cultured and isolated underwent TCR beta CDR3 sequencing. Regarding the original processing steps: Non-productive TCR sequences were removed, reads were trimmed to the CDR3 region, and CDR3s of at least 7 amino acids were retained. Antigen-specific clonotypes were identified using the MANAFEST web app by comparison of expansion in peptide wells against reference cultures. For clones to be considered positive, expansion at FDR<0.05 versus reference and all other wells, an odds ratio above 5, and a frequency above 0.1% in two replicate wells were required. Cross-reactive clonotypes were defined as significantly expanded in SARS-CoV-2 spike wells and in at least one common cold coronavirus spike condition. Using the stringdist R package, CDR3 similarity was measured by Levenshtein distance, and unrooted trees were constructed with ape in R 3.6.1. TCRdb took over this immuneACCESS table, retaining in-frame rearrangements with V and J assigned. Such tables are incomplete; in checked studies, under half of the missing clones stem from an unresolved V gene, and the remainder is unexplained. Clone size and the V and J calls come from that table; the DNA yielded D and trimming. Here the sample has 25,000 to 40,000 clones; around 82% occur a single time. The top ten clonotypes cover roughly 1.6% of the sample.

This clone was recorded once. What antigen it recognizes has not been identified. Base qualities are not provided; no much larger clone lies one nucleotide away. In the ViraFEST assay, PBMC were stimulated with viral peptide pools, and antigen-specific CD4+ T cell clonotypes were then identified by expansion using TCR sequencing. After less than 13 days of culture, CD4+ T cells were isolated with the EasySep CD4+ T cell isolation kit. Participants received two doses of either the BNT162b2 or the mRNA-1273 mRNA SARS-CoV-2 vaccine. None of the healthy vaccine recipients had a prior SARS-CoV-2 infection, which was confirmed by nucleocapsid antibody tests that came back negative both before and after vaccination. Some 2 million PBMC per well were cultured with 8.5 to 10 ug/ml peptides in IMDM containing 5% human AB serum, about 10 IU/ml IL-2 and gentamicin. Half of the culture medium was replaced with fresh IL-2-containing medium on days 3 and 7. Unless noted otherwise, every peptide stimulation condition was cultured in triplicate wells. PBMC were separated from whole blood using Ficoll-Paque Plus gradient centrifugation and were then either cryopreserved at -140C or used fresh. Overlapping peptide pools spanned the spike proteins of SARS-CoV-2 and the common cold coronaviruses HCoV-NL63, HCoV-OC43 and HCoV-229E. The QIAamp micro DNA kit was used to extract genomic DNA from the cultured CD4+ T cells.

The sample was CD4+ T cells from PBMCs cultured with HCoV-NL63 spike peptides, taken after COVID-19 vaccination. The cell subset or site label, as the study defines it: HCoV-NL63 spike overlapping peptide pool stimulation. This receptor was identified in a human donor who received a COVID-19 vaccine. Some clones in this sample may be carry-over from other donors' samples.

The DNA sequence is as follows: TGTGCCAGCAGCCCTCGGGAGGTCCTGAACACTGAAGCTTTCTTT. Translated, this gives CASSPREVLNTEAFF. This chain joins TRBV7-3 to TRBJ1-1; no D gene is confidently identified. V lost 5 bases and J lost 0 bases; the stretch between them is 13 bases long. The CDR3 runs 15 amino acids, cysteine and phenylalanine included. Of the read, only the CDR3 DNA is kept; its 45 bases are in frame from base 1. CDR1 is given as SGHTA and CDR2 as FQGTGA, both from the germline V gene. The CDR3 plus the reference TRBV7-3 and TRBJ1-1 genes for the other parts give the full variable domain: GAGVSQTPSNKVTEKGKYVELRCDPISGHTALYWYRQSLGQGPEFLIYFQGTGAADDSGLPNDRFFAVRPEGSVSTLKIQRTERGDSAVYLCASSPREVLNTEAFFGQGTRLTVV.